This TCR beta chain was found in a study of blood T cell repertoires in COVID-19. Overall study context: Some COVID-19 samples were acute and others convalescent; all came from the United States, Italy and Spain. PBMCs, B-cell-depleted T cells, or T cells provided the cDNA or gDNA that made up the material.

J lost 2 bases, V lost 2 bases, and 6 bases had no gene match. This CDR3 spans 17 amino acids. Germline V CDR1 and CDR2: SGDLS, YYNGEE. Under the authors' procedure: It was from reference gene primer amplification that nucleated cell counts were estimated. Profiled with immunoSEQ multiplex PCR; TCRdb holds only in-frame clones, not every one. V and J calls and clone size are given by that table; D and trimming were obtained from the DNA. The sample records roughly 66,000 clones, roughly 80% being singletons. This clone was observed once. The chain has TRBV9 and TRBJ2-2, with 10 bases fitting TRBD2. What was sequenced was peripheral blood. The receptor comes from a man aged 55-75 years with acute or convalescent COVID-19. As DNA, the CDR3 is TGTGCCAGCAGCGTTTTAGCGGGGGGAGCCAACACCGGGGAGCTGTTTTTT. Amino acids: CASSVLAGGANTGELFF.